This T cell receptor beta chain was observed in a study of blood T cells in healthy people across ages. At the level of the study: Template switching caught about one barcoded beta molecule for each two T cells.

This clonotype was seen a few times. The V gene end was trimmed by 1 base and the J gene end by 2 bases; junction bases not matched to a gene: 9. The V gene's germline CDR1 is LGHNA and CDR2 YSLEER. This CDR3 spans 18 amino acids. A second 7 to 11 cycle PCR used barcoded and J-beta primers. TCRdb reprocessed the 5' RACE reads with MiXCR, giving one entry per CDR3 protein. The repertoire has approximately 1.5 million distinct CDR3 sequences, approximately 43% of them found once; the top ten carry around 4%. The chain uses TRBV4-3 and TRBJ2-1, with TRBD2 matching 9 bases. The receptor's source is a woman younger than 30 in good health. Material for sequencing was blood. CDR3 coding DNA: TGCGCCAGCAGCCAAGTTAATAGCGGGAGCCGAACCTACAATGAGCAGTTCTTC. Protein sequence: CASSQVNSGSRTYNEQFF.